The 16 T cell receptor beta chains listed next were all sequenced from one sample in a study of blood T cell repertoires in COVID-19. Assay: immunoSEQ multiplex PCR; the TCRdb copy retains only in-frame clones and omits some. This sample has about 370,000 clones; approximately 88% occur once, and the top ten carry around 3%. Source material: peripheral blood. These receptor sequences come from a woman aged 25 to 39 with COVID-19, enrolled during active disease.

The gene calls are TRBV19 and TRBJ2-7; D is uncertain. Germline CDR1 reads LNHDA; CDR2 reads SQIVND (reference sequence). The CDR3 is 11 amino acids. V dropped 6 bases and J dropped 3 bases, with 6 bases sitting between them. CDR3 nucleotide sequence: TGTGCCAGTAGGCGAAACTACGAGCAGTACTTC. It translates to CASRRNYEQYF.

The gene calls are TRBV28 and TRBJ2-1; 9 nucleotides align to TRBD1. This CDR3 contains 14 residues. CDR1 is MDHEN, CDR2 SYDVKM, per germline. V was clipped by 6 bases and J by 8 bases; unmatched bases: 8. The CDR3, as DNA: TGTGCCAGCAGCTGGGACAGGGCCGACGATGAGCAGTTCTTC. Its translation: CASSWDRADDEQFF. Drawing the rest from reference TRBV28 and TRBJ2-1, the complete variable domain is DVKVTQSSRYLVKRTGEKVFLECVQDMDHENMFWYRQDPGLGLRLIYFSYDVKMKEKGDIPEGYSVSREKKERFSLILESASTNQTSMYLCASSWDRADDEQFFGPGTRLTVL.

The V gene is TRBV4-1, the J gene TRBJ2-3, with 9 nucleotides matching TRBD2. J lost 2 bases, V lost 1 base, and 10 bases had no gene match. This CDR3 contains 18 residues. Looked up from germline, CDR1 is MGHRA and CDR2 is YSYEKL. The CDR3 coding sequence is TGCGCCAGCAGCCAAGGCCCCGAGCGGGAGGTGGACACAGATACGCAGTATTTT. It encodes CASSQGPEREVDTDTQYF.

This CDR3 reads CASSQEPPAGGGTDTQYF. CDR3 DNA sequence: TGCGCCAGCAGCCAAGAGCCCCCCGCGGGGGGCGGGACAGATACGCAGTATTTT. The J gene is TRBJ2-3, the V gene TRBV4-1, with TRBD2 matching over 8 bases. CDR3 length: 18 residues. The V and J ends lost 0 bases and 3 bases, in that order; junction bases with no gene match: 11. The germline V gene has CDR1 MGHRA and CDR2 YSYEKL.

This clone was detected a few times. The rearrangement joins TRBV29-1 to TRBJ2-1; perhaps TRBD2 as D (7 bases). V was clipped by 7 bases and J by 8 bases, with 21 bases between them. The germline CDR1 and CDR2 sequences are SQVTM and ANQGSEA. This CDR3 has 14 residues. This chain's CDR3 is CSAVQGGGKDEQFF. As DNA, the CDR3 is TGCAGCGCAGTCCAGGGAGGGGGAAAAGATGAGCAGTTCTTC.

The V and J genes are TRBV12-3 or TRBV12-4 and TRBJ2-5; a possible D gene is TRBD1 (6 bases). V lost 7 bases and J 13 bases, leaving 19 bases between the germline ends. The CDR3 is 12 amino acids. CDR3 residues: CASTIGTSSRYF. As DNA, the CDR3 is TGTGCCAGCACCATCGGGACATCGTCGAGGTACTTC.

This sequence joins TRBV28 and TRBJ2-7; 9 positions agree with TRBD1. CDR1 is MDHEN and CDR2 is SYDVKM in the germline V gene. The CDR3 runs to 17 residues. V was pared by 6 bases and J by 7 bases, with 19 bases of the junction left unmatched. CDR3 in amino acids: CASSLETGGPPLREQYF. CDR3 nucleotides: TGTGCCAGCAGCCTAGAGACAGGGGGACCCCCCCTACGAGAGCAGTACTTC.

CDR3 loop: CASSLYQGAVGLYEQYF. The CDR3 DNA sequence: TGTGCCAGCAGCTTGTATCAGGGGGCGGTAGGGCTTTACGAGCAGTACTTC. V gene TRBV5-6 combines with J gene TRBJ2-7, with 8 bases aligning to TRBD1. The germline V gene encodes CDR1 SGHDT and CDR2 YYEEEE. V gave up 1 base and J gave up 4 bases; unmatched junction bases: 13. The CDR3 contains 17 residues.

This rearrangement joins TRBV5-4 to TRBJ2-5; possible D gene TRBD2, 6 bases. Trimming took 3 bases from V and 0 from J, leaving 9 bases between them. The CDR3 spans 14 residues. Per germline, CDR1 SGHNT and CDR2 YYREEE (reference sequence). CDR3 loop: CASSSRGNQETQYF. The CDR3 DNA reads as TGTGCCAGCAGCTCTCGGGGGAACCAAGAGACCCAGTACTTC.

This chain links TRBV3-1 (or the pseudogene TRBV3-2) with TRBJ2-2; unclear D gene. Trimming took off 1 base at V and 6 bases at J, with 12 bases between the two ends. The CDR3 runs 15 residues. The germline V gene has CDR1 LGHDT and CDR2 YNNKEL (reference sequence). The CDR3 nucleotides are TGTGCCAGCAGCCAAGCCCTGTCGCGTCCCGGGGAGCTGTTTTTT. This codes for CASSQALSRPGELFF.

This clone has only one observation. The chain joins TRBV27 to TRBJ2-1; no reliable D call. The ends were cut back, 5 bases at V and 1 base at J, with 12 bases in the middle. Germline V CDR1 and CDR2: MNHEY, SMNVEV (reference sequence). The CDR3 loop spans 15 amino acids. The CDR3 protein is CASSPTPQSYNEQFF. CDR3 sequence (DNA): TGTGCCAGCAGTCCCACCCCACAGTCCTACAATGAGCAGTTCTTC.

The DNA for the CDR3 is TGTGCCAGCAGCTTCGGGGGGGTGGAGACCCAGTACTTC. It yields the protein CASSFGGVETQYF. The J gene is TRBJ2-5, the V gene TRBV7-9; 8 positions agree with TRBD2. The V and J ends lost 3 bases and 5 bases, in that order; junction bases with no gene match: 2. Germline V gene sequence: CDR1 SEHNR, CDR2 FQNEAQ (reference sequence). CDR3 size: 13 residues. The whole variable domain, remainder taken from reference TRBV7-9 and TRBJ2-5, is DTGVSQNPRHKITKRGQNVTFRCDPISEHNRLYWYRQTLGQGPEFLTYFQNEAQLEKSRLLSDRFSAERPKGSFSTLEIQRTEQGDSAMYLCASSFGGVETQYFGPGTRLLVL.

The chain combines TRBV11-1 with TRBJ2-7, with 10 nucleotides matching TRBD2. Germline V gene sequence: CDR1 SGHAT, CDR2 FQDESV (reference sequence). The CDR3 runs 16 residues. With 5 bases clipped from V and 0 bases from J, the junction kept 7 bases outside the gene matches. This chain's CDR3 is CASSHPSGGASYEQYF. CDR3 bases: TGTGCCAGCAGCCACCCCAGCGGGGGGGCCTCCTACGAGCAGTACTTC.

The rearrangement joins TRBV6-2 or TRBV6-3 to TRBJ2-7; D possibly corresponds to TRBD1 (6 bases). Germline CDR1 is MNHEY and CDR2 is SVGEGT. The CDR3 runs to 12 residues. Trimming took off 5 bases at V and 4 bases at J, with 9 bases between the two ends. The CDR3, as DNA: TGTGCCAGCAGTGGACAGTTATACGAGCAGTACGTC. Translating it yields CASSGQLYEQYV.

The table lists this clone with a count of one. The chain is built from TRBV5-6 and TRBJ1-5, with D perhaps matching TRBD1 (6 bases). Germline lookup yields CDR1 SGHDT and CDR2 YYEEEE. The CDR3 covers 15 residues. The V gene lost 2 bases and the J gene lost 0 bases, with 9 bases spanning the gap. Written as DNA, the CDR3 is TGTGCCAGCAGCTTAAGGACAGTTAGCAATCAGCCCCAGCATTTT. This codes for CASSLRTVSNQPQHF.

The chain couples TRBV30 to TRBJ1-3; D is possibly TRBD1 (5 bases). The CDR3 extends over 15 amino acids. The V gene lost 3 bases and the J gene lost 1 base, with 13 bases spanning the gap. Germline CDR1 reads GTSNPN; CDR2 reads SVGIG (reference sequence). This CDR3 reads CAWRRQGTSGNTIYF. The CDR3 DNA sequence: TGTGCCTGGAGGCGTCAGGGCACTTCTGGAAACACCATATATTTT.